Each of the 5 T cell receptor beta chains below was sequenced from the same sample in a study of T cell repertoires in cytomegalovirus infection. MiXCR, run by TCRdb on the reads, gives a single entry per CDR3 protein. The sample records under 600,000 distinct CDR3 sequences, 16% being singletons. Sequences were obtained from CD8+ T cells from PBMCs. Receptor source: a human donor in good health (CMV status not recorded). Some clones in this sample may be carry-over from other donors' samples.

This clonotype has more than one count but fewer than ten. The chain recombines TRBV18 with TRBJ2-7, with 7 bases aligning to TRBD1. J was trimmed by 3 bases and V by 3 bases; bases with no gene match: 5. CDR3 size: 14 residues. CDR1 is KGHSH and CDR2 is LQKENI in the germline V gene. The CDR3 DNA is TGTGCCAGCTCACCTTGGGACAGCGACTACGAGCAGTACTTC. It yields the protein CASSPWDSDYEQYF.

This clonotype was counted at least ten times. The chain links TRBV7-9 to TRBJ2-5, with D maybe TRBD2 (5 bases). This CDR3 has 14 residues. V dropped 3 bases and J dropped 3 bases, with 11 bases sitting between them. CDR1 and CDR2 (germline): SEHNR, FQNEAQ (reference sequence). The CDR3: CASSLGSGEETQYF. Written as DNA, the CDR3 is TGTGCCAGCAGCTTGGGGAGCGGCGAAGAGACCCAGTACTTC.

This clonotype was observed many times. This sequence joins TRBV10-3 and TRBJ1-2; D may be TRBD1 (5 bases). V shed 4 bases and J shed 8 bases, with 20 bases lying between them. Germline V gene lookup returns CDR1 ENHRY and CDR2 SYGVKD. This CDR3 spans 15 amino acids. CDR3 amino acids: CAISALRDDVGGYTF. The CDR3 DNA reads as TGTGCCATCAGTGCCCTCCGGGACGACGTCGGGGGCTACACCTTC.

This chain joins TRBV6-5 and TRBJ2-1; 11 nucleotides agree with TRBD2. The trim removed 3 bases at V and 9 bases at J, leaving 28 bases unmatched. This CDR3 has 22 amino acids. The germline V gene has CDR1 MNHEY and CDR2 SVGAGI. CDR3 protein: CASSYSLQGLAGGFPILSEQFF. CDR3 bases: TGTGCCAGCAGTTATTCCCTTCAGGGTCTAGCGGGGGGATTCCCCATTCTCAGTGAGCAGTTCTTC.

V is TRBV6-5 and J is TRBJ2-7; TRBD2 might be the D (5 bases). The CDR3 has 14 amino acids. The V and J ends lost 0 bases and 7 bases respectively, with 13 bases between them. Looked up from germline, CDR1 is MNHEY and CDR2 is SVGAGI. Here the CDR3 DNA reads TGTGCCAGCAGTTACTCTACAGCCGGCGGGGAGCAGTACTTC. Translating gives CASSYSTAGGEQYF.